The source of this TCR beta chain is a study of blood T cell repertoires in COVID-19. Study-wide context: PBMCs, B-cell-depleted T cells, or T cells were the source of the cDNA or gDNA that made up the material.

This table comes from immunoSEQ multiplex PCR, and its TCRdb copy is limited to in-frame clones, with some not included. The data contain 250,000 to 300,000 clones, about nine tenths of them singletons. From germline, CDR1 is LNHNV and CDR2 YYDKDF (reference sequence). The V gene lost 5 bases and the J gene lost 3 bases, with 11 bases spanning the gap. The CDR3 runs 13 residues. The sequencing input was peripheral blood. The TCR originated in a woman in her 30s with COVID-19, enrolled during active disease. The chain links TRBV15 to TRBJ2-7, with D possibly being TRBD2 (5 bases). CDR3 amino acids: CATSSGVRYEQYF. The CDR3, as DNA: TGTGCCACCAGCTCCGGGGTACGCTACGAGCAGTACTTC.